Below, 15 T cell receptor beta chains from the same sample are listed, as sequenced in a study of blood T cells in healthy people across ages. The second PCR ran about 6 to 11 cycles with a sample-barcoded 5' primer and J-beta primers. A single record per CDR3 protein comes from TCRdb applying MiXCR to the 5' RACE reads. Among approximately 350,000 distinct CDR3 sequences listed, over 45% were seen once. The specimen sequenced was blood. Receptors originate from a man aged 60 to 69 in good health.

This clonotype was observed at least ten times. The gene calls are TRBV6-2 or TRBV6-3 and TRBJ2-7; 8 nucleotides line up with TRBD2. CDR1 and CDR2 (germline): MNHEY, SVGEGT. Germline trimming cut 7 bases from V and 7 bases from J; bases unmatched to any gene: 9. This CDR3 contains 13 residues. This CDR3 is CASKGSGGHEQYF. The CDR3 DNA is TGTGCCAGCAAAGGGTCGGGGGGGCATGAGCAGTACTTC.

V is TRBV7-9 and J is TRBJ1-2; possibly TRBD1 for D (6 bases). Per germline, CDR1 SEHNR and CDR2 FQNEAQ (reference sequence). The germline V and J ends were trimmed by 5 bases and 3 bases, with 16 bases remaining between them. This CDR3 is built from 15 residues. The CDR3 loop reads CASSIMTGFDYGYTF. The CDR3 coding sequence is TGTGCCAGCAGCATCATGACAGGTTTTGACTATGGCTACACCTTC.

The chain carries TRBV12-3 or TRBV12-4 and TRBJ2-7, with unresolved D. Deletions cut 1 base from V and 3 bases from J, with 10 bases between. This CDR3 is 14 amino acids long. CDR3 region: CASSLVLGNYEQYF. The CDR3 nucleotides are TGTGCCAGCAGTTTAGTCCTGGGAAACTACGAGCAGTACTTC.

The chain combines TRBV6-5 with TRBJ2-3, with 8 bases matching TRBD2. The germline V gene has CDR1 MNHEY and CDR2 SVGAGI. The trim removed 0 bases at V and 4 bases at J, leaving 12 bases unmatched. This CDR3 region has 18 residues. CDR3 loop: CASSYSPIAGRRADTQYF. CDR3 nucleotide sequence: TGTGCCAGCAGTTACTCCCCGATAGCGGGACGGAGAGCAGATACGCAGTATTTT.

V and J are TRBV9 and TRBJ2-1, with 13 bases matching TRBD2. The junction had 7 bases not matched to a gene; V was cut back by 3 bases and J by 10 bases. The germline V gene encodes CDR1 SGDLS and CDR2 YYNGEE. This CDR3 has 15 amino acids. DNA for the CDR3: TGTGCCAGCAGCGGCCGACTAGCGGGAGGCGGAGAGCAGTTCTTC. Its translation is CASSGRLAGGGEQFF.

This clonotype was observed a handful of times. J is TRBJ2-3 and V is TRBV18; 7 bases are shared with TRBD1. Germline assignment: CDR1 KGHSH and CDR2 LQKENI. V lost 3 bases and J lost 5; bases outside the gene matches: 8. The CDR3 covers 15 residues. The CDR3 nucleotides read TGTGCCAGCTCACCCCGGGGACAGTCTCAAGATACGCAGTATTTT. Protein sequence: CASSPRGQSQDTQYF.

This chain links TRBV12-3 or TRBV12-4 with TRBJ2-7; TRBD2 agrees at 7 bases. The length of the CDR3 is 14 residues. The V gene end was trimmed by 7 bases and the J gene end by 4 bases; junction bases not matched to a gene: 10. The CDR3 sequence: CASKVSGTTYEQYF. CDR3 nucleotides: TGTGCCAGCAAAGTTTCCGGGACTACTTACGAGCAGTACTTC.

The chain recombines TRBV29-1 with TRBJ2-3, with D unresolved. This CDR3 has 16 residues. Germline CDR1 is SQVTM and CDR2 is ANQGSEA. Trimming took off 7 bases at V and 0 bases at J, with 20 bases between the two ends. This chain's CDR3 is CSAPGGESLSTDTQYF. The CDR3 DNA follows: TGCAGCGCCCCGGGTGGCGAATCCCTTAGCACAGATACGCAGTATTTT.

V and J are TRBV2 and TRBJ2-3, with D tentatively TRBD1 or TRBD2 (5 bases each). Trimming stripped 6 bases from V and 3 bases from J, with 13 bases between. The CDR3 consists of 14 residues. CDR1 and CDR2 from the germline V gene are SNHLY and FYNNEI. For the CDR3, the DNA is TGTGCCAGCAGCCACGGGACGGCGACAGATACGCAGTATTTT. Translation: CASSHGTATDTQYF.

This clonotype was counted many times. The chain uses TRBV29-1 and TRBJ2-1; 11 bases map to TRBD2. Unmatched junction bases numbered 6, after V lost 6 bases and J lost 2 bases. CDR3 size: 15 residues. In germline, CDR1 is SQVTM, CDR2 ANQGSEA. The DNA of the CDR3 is TGCAGCGTCCTTAGCGGGAGGGGGACCTACAATGAGCAGTTCTTC. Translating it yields CSVLSGRGTYNEQFF.

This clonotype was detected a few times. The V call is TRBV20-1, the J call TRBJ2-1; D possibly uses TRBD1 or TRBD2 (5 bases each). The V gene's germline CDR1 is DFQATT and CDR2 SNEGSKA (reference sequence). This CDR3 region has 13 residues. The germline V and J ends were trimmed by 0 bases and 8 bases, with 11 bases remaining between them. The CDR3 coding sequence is TGCAGTGCTAGAGAGGCCAGGGACGATGAGCAGTTCTTC. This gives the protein CSAREARDDEQFF.

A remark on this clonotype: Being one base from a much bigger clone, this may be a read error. For the CDR3, the DNA is TGTGCCAGCAGCGTAGGAGACCAAGAGACCCAGTACTTC. This codes for CASSVGDQETQYF. The rearrangement links TRBV7-8 to TRBJ2-5; no clear D gene. The V and J ends lost 5 bases and 0 bases respectively, with 7 bases between them. The CDR3 is 13 amino acids. Germline-derived CDR1 and CDR2 are SGHVS and FQNEAQ.

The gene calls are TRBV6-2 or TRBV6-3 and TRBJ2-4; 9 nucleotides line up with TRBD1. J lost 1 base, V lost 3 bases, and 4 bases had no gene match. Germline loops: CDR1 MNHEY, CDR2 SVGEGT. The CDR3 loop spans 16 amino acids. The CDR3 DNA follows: TGTGCCAGCAGTTATAGGACAGGGGATGCCAAAAACATTCAGTACTTC. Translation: CASSYRTGDAKNIQYF.

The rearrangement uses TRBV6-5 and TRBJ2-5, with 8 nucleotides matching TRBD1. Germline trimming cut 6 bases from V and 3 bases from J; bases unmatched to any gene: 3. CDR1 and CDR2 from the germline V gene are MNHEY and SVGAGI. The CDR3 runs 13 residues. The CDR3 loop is CASSRTGKETQYF. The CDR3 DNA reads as TGTGCCAGCAGCCGGACAGGGAAAGAGACCCAGTACTTC.

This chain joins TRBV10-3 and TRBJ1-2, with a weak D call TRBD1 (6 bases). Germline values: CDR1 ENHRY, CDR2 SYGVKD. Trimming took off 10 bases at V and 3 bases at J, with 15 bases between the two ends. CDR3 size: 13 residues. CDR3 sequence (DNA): TGTGCCAGCAACAGGGCCCTAGACTATGGCTACACCTTC. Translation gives CASNRALDYGYTF.